This T cell receptor beta chain emerged from a study of OX40 agonist ivuxolimab in advanced cancers. Study details: Partial responses occurred in Three dose-escalation patients, one with hepatocellular carcinoma and two with cutaneous melanoma.

Per the germline V gene, CDR1 is SGHTA and CDR2 is FQGTGA. The CDR3 sequence is 21 residues long. The ends lost 4 bases at V and 0 bases at J; junction bases unmatched: 18. Concerning this clone itself: Its matching antigen is unknown.

The method was immunoSEQ multiplex PCR; TCRdb's version includes in-frame clones alone and lacks a portion of them. The sample yields tens of thousands of clones, around 89% seen once. The study's findings and limits: Average numbers of expanded clones were greater in CD8+ T cells than in CD4+. Doses of 0.1 to 3.0 mg/kg were accompanied by clonal expansion of CD4+ and CD8+ blood T cells by week 6.

The chain has TRBV7-3 and TRBJ2-1; TRBD2 matches 10 bases. Specimen: CD4+ or CD8+ T cells sorted from blood, collected in a trial of the OX40 agonist ivuxolimab. The clonotype comes from an adult with an advanced solid tumor such as melanoma, head and neck, liver or kidney cancer. The CDR3 sequence is CASSSQPLAGVGLSSYNEQFF. CDR3 DNA: TGTGCCAGCAGCTCTCAACCTCTAGCGGGAGTTGGACTTAGCTCCTACAATGAGCAGTTCTTC.